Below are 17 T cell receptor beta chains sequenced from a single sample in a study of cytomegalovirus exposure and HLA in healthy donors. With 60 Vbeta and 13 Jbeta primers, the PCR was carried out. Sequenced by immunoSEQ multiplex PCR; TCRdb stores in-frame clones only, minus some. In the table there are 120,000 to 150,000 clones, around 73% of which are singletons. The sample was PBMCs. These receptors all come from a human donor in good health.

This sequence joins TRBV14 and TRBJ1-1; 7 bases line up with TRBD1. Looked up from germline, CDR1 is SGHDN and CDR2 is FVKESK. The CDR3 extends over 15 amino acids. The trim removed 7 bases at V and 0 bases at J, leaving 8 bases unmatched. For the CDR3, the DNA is TGTGCCAGCACTCTGATGGGACAGATGAACACTGAAGCTTTCTTT. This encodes CASTLMGQMNTEAFF.

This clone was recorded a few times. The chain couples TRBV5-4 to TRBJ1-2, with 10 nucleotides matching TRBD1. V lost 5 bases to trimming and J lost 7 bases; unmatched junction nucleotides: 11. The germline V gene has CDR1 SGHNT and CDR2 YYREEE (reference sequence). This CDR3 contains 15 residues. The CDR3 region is CASRNPEDRGTGYTF. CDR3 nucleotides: TGTGCCAGCAGGAATCCGGAGGACAGGGGGACTGGCTACACCTTC.

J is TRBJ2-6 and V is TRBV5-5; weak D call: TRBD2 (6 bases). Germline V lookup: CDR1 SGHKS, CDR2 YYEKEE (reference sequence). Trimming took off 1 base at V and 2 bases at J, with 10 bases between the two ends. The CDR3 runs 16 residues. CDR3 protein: CASSLLGGAGANVLTF. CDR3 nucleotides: TGTGCCAGCAGCTTGTTGGGGGGAGCTGGGGCCAACGTCCTGACTTTC.

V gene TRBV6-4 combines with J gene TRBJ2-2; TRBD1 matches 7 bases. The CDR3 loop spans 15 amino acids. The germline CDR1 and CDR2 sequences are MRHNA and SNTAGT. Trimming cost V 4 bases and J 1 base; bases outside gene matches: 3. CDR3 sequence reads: CASSVDRVNTGELFF. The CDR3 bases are TGTGCCAGCAGTGTCGACAGGGTGAACACCGGGGAGCTGTTTTTT.

CDR3 loop: CASSPGGSGTGELFF. The CDR3 DNA is TGTGCCAGCAGCCCAGGGGGTAGCGGCACCGGGGAGCTGTTTTTT. The V call is TRBV9, the J call TRBJ2-2; possible D gene TRBD1, 7 bases. Germline CDR1 reads SGDLS; CDR2 reads YYNGEE. CDR3 length: 15 residues. The V end was cut by 4 bases, the J end by 4 bases, with 14 bases between.

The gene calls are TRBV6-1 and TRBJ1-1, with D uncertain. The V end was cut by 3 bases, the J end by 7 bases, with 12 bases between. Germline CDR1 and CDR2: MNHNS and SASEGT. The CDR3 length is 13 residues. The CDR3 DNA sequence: TGTGCCAGCAGTGACCCCTGGAGTGGTGAAGCTTTCTTT. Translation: CASSDPWSGEAFF.

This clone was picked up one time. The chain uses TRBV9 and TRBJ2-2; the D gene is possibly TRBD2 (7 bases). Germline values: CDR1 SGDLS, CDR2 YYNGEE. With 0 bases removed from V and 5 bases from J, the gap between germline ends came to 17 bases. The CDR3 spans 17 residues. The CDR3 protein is CASSVEGRGPGTGELFF. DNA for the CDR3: TGTGCCAGCAGCGTAGAGGGGCGGGGGCCAGGGACCGGGGAGCTGTTTTTT.

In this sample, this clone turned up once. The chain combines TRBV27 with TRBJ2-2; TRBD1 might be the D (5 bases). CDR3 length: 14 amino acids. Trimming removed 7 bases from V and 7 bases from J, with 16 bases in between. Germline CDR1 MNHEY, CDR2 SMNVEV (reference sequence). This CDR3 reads CASTSGRGIGELFF. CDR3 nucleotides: TGTGCCAGCACATCGGGTAGGGGTATCGGGGAGCTGTTTTTT.

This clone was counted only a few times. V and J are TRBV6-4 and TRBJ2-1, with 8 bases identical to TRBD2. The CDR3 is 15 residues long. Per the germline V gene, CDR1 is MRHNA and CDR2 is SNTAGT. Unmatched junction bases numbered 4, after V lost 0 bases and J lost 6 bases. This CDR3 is CASSDSTGGSNEQFF. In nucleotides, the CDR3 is TGTGCCAGCAGTGACTCGACGGGGGGGTCCAATGAGCAGTTCTTC.

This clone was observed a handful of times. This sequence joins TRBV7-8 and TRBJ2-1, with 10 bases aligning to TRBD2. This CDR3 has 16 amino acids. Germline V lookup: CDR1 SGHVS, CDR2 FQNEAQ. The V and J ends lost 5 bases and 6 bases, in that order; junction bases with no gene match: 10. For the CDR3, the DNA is TGTGCCAGCAGCCTATTCACTAGCGGGATGGGCAATGAGCAGTTCTTC. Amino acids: CASSLFTSGMGNEQFF.

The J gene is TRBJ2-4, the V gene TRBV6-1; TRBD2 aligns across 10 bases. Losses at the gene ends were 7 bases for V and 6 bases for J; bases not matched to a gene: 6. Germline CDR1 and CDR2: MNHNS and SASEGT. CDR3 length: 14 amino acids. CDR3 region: CASISGTSVNIQYF. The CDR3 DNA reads TGTGCCAGCATTTCCGGGACTAGCGTAAACATTCAGTACTTC.

The CDR3 DNA is TGTGCCAGCAGCCCCGCCCCTAGCGGGAGGCCCTACGAGCAGTACTTC. This sequence encodes CASSPAPSGRPYEQYF. V usage is TRBV4-2 and J usage is TRBJ2-7; TRBD2 aligns across 11 bases. This CDR3 has 16 amino acids. V dropped 4 bases and J dropped 2; count of bases not matched to a gene: 7. CDR1 is LGHNA and CDR2 is YNFKEQ in the germline V gene.

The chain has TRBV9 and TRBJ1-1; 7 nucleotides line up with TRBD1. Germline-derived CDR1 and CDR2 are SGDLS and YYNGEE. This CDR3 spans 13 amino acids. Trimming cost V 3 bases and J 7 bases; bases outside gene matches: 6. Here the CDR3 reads CASSAAWTGEAFF. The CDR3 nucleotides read TGTGCCAGCAGCGCAGCCTGGACAGGTGAAGCTTTCTTT.

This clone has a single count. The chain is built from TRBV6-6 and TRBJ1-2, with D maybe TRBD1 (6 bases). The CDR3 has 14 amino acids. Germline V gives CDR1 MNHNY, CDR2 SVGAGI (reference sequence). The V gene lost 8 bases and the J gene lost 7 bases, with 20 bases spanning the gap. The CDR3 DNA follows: TGTGCCAGCTACACCACGGACAGAGGGGTTGGCTACACCTTC. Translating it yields CASYTTDRGVGYTF.

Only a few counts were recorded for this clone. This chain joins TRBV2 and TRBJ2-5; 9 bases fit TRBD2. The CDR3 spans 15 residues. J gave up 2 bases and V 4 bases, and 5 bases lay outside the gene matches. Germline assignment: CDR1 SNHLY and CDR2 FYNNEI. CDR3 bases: TGTGCCAGCAGTGGCCAAGCGGGGGGTCAAGAGACCCAGTACTTC. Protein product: CASSGQAGGQETQYF.

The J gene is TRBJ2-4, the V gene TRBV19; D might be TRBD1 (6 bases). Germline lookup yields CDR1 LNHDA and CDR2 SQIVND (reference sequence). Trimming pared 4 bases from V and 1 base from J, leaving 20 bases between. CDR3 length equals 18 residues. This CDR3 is CASSKGTPSSAAKNIQYF. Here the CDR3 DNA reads TGTGCCAGTAGTAAGGGGACACCATCCTCGGCGGCCAAAAACATTCAGTACTTC.

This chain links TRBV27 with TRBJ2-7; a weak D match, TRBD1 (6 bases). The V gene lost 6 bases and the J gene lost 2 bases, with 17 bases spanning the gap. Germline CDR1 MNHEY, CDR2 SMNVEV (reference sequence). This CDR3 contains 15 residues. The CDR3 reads CASRPSTGPTYEQYF. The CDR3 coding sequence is TGTGCCAGCAGACCTTCGACAGGTCCAACCTACGAGCAGTACTTC.